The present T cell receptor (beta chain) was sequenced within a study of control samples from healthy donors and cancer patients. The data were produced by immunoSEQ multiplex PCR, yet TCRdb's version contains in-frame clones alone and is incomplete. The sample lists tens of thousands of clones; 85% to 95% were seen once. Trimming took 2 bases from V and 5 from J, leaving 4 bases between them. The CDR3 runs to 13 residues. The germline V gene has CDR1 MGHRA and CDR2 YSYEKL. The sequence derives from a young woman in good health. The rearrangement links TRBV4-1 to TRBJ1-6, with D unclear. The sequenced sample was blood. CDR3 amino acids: CASSQPNNSPLHF. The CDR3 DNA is TGCGCCAGCAGCCAACCTAATAATTCACCCCTCCACTTT.